The source of this T cell receptor beta chain is a study of OX40 agonist ivuxolimab in advanced cancers. Study-level background: It was permissible to have had prior anti-PD-1, anti-PD-L1 or anti-CTLA-4 therapy, and approximately 40% had some. Findings and limits, study-wide: Both CD4+ and CD8+ T cell populations in blood had undergone clonal expansion by week 6 at 0.1 to 3.0 mg/kg.

This clone was picked up a small number of times. Its target is not known. Prior autoimmune disease or systemic immunosuppression barred patients. TCRdb's table, derived via immunoSEQ multiplex PCR, lists solely in-frame clones and lacks some. The sample shows around 74,000 clones, under 90% of them seen only once. This TCR was sampled from an adult with an advanced solid tumor such as melanoma, head and neck, liver or kidney cancer. Sequencing was performed on CD4+ or CD8+ T cells sorted from blood, taken in a trial of the OX40 agonist ivuxolimab.

The CDR3 loop is CASSLSRDGYEQYF. The CDR3 nucleotides read TGTGCCAGCAGCTTGTCCCGGGACGGCTACGAGCAGTACTTC. J is TRBJ2-7 and V is TRBV7-2; D tentatively fits TRBD1 or TRBD2 (5 bases each). This CDR3 is built from 14 residues. With 3 bases removed from V and 3 bases from J, the gap between germline ends came to 12 bases. In germline, CDR1 is SGHTA, CDR2 FQGNSA.